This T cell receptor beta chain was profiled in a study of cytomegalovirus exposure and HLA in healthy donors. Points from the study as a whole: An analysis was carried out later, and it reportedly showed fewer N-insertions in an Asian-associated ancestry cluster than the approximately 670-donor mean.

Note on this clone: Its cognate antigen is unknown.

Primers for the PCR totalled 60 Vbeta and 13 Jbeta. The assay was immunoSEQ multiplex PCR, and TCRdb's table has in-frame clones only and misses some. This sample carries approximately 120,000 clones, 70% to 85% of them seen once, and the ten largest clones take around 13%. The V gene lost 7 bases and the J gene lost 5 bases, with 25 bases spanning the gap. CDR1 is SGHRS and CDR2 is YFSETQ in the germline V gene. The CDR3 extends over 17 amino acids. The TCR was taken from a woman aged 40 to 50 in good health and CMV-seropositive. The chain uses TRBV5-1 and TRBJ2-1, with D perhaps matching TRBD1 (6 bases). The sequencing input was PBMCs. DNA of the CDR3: TGCGCCAGCGCCAGGCAGTTGAACAGGGTCATAAACAATGAGCAGTTCTTC. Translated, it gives CASARQLNRVINNEQFF.